This T cell receptor (beta chain) emerged from a study of T-cell memory formation after mild COVID-19. This CDR3 has 15 residues. J lost 7 bases, V lost 0 bases, and 4 bases had no gene match. CDR1 is SGHVS, CDR2 FNYEAQ, per germline. TCRdb re-called the 5' RACE reads through MiXCR, storing one row per CDR3 protein. The sample yields approximately 65,000 distinct CDR3 sequences, around 17% seen once. The J gene is TRBJ2-3, the V gene TRBV7-6; 10 nucleotides line up with TRBD2. Sequencing was done on a sample of PBMCs or a T cell subset sorted from them (not recorded which). This receptor was taken from an adult woman who had mild COVID-19 (a few samples of this study predate the infection). Cell type and time point are not known. The CDR3 DNA reads as TGTGCCAGCAGCTTAGCCGCTAGCGGGGGACATACGCAGTATTTT. Protein: CASSLAASGGHTQYF.